Following are 24 T cell receptor beta chains from one sample sequenced in a study of shared clonotypes between healthy human individuals. TCRdb's copy holds only in-frame clones and misses some; the assay was immunoSEQ multiplex PCR. The repertoire consists of 2 million to 2.5 million clones, with less than 95% occurring once and the leading ten covering 0.37%. Sequenced material: naive CD4+ T cells from PBMCs. Subset defined: CD45RA+ positively selected. The source is a man between 18 and 29 years old in good health. Some clones in this sample may be carry-over from other donors' samples.

The chain combines TRBV18 with TRBJ1-5, with D unclear. Germline V gene sequence: CDR1 KGHSH, CDR2 LQKENI. Trimming took 2 bases from V and 6 from J, leaving 8 bases between them. This CDR3 comprises 13 residues. The CDR3 coding sequence is TGTGCCAGCTCACCAATCGGCCGTCAGCCCCAGCATTTT. Translated: CASSPIGRQPQHF. Full variable domain (outside the CDR3, taken from reference TRBV18 and TRBJ1-5): NAGVMQNPRHLVRRRGQEARLRCSPMKGHSHVYWYRQLPEEGLKFMVYLQKENIIDESGMPKERFSAEFPKEGPSILRIQQVVRGDSAAYFCASSPIGRQPQHFGDGTRLSIL.

This clone was counted a single time. The gene calls are TRBV4-2 and TRBJ2-1; unclear D gene. Per germline, CDR1 LGHNA and CDR2 YNFKEQ. The CDR3 runs 16 residues. V was clipped by 1 base and J by 8 bases, with 18 bases between them. CDR3 residues: CASSQVRDPVLYEQFF. The DNA for the CDR3 is TGTGCCAGCAGCCAAGTTAGAGATCCGGTCTTGTATGAGCAGTTCTTC.

CDR3 sequence reads: CASSLQGGDEQFF. The CDR3 region has the DNA TGTGCCAGCAGCCTACAGGGGGGCGATGAGCAGTTCTTC. The chain combines TRBV2 with TRBJ2-1, with 8 bases lining up with TRBD1. The CDR3 has 13 amino acids. Germline CDR1 is SNHLY and CDR2 is FYNNEI. V shed 6 bases, J shed 8 bases, and the junction held 6 bases outside the gene matches.

This CDR3 is CASSLRASEKLFF. The CDR3 DNA reads TGTGCCAGCAGCTTGAGAGCGAGTGAAAAACTGTTTTTT. The chain is built from TRBV7-2 and TRBJ1-4; D remains unclear. The length of the CDR3 is 13 residues. Per germline, CDR1 SGHTA and CDR2 FQGNSA. V shed 3 bases and J shed 7 bases, with 9 bases lying between them.

The chain joins TRBV7-3 to TRBJ2-1, with D maybe TRBD1 (5 bases). V was cut by 5 bases and J by 8 bases, with 25 bases left in between. Germline CDR1 reads SGHTA; CDR2 reads FQGTGA. This CDR3 is 17 amino acids long. CDR3 coding DNA: TGTGCCAGCAGCGAATCCCGGGTCCGGCGGTGGGGCGATGAGCAGTTCTTC. Residues: CASSESRVRRWGDEQFF.

This clone was counted once. This chain joins TRBV5-1 and TRBJ2-5; the D is unclear. Trimming shortened V by 3 bases and J by 2 bases, and 17 bases separated the two germline ends. The CDR3 runs 16 residues. Germline assignment: CDR1 SGHRS and CDR2 YFSETQ. For the CDR3, the DNA is TGCGCCAGCAGCTACACCCTCTCAGAGATACAAGAGACCCAGTACTTC. It translates to CASSYTLSEIQETQYF.

The chain recombines TRBV11-3 with TRBJ1-1; D is unresolved. Trimming removed 4 bases from V and 3 bases from J, with 12 bases in between. The CDR3 sequence is 14 residues long. Germline assignment: CDR1 SGHNT and CDR2 YENEEA. The DNA of the CDR3 is TGTGCCAGCAGCTGGCAAGGCAGCGACACTGAAGCTTTCTTT. Protein sequence: CASSWQGSDTEAFF.

The chain joins TRBV19 to TRBJ2-6; 7 bases agree with TRBD1. The CDR3 runs 15 residues. The J segment lost 3 bases and the V segment lost 9 bases, leaving 8 bases of the junction unmatched. Germline V CDR1 and CDR2: LNHDA, SQIVND (reference sequence). CDR3 amino acids: CASRGGAFGANVLTF. The CDR3 DNA sequence: TGTGCCAGCCGAGGGGGCGCTTTTGGGGCCAACGTCCTGACTTTC.

The rearrangement uses TRBV15 and TRBJ2-2; TRBD2 aligns across 7 bases. In germline, CDR1 is LNHNV, CDR2 YYDKDF (reference sequence). After removal of 0 bases from V and 4 bases from J, the junction contained 5 bases not matched to a gene. The CDR3 runs 16 residues. This CDR3 reads CATSRDSAGATGELFF. DNA of the CDR3: TGTGCCACCAGCAGAGATTCGGCGGGAGCCACCGGGGAGCTGTTTTTT.

As concerns this clone: Other DNA sequences of this sample code for an identical CDR3. The chain combines TRBV5-1 with TRBJ2-7; TRBD2 matches 8 bases. The CDR3 runs 14 residues. CDR1 and CDR2 (germline): SGHRS, YFSETQ. The V segment lost 2 bases and the J segment 5 bases; nucleotides outside the gene matches: 6. The CDR3 DNA reads TGCGCCAGCAGCTTAAGCGGGAGTGGTGACGAGCAGTACTTC. Protein sequence: CASSLSGSGDEQYF.

The V call is TRBV5-1, the J call TRBJ2-7; 8 bases agree with TRBD2. The CDR3 length is 15 residues. Germline CDR1 and CDR2: SGHRS and YFSETQ. V was clipped by 0 bases and J by 2 bases; unmatched bases: 4. CDR3 sequence reads: CASSLGPGLAYEQYF. The CDR3 DNA sequence: TGCGCCAGCAGCTTGGGGCCGGGACTAGCCTACGAGCAGTACTTC.

The CDR3 DNA sequence: TGTGCCAGCAGCTTTCCCTGGGAGGGGAAGGTGGGCACTGAAGCTTTCTTT. This encodes CASSFPWEGKVGTEAFF. The rearrangement joins TRBV11-2 to TRBJ1-1, with D possibly being TRBD1 (5 bases). V was trimmed by 3 bases and J by 4 bases, leaving 21 bases between them. The V gene's germline CDR1 is SGHAT and CDR2 FQNNGV. CDR3 length: 17 amino acids.

The chain joins TRBV28 to TRBJ1-2, with 7 positions matching TRBD1. The CDR3 has 14 residues. CDR1 is MDHEN and CDR2 is SYDVKM in the germline V gene. V shed 6 bases, J shed 5 bases, and the junction held 9 bases outside the gene matches. In DNA form, the CDR3 reads TGTGCCAGCAGCTCGGGACAGCCGAAGTATGGCTACACCTTC. It encodes CASSSGQPKYGYTF.

J is TRBJ1-4 and V is TRBV5-1, with TRBD1 as a possible D gene (5 bases). The germline V and J ends were trimmed by 7 bases and 7 bases, with 14 bases remaining between them. Germline CDR1 is SGHRS and CDR2 is YFSETQ. This CDR3 contains 13 residues. CDR3 residues: CASAAGSGEKLFF. CDR3 nucleotide sequence: TGCGCCAGCGCGGCAGGGTCGGGTGAAAAACTGTTTTTT.

The V call is TRBV28, the J call TRBJ2-1; TRBD2 matches at 12 bases. The CDR3 contains 13 residues. J gave up 7 bases and V 8 bases, and 3 bases lay outside the gene matches. Germline loops: CDR1 MDHEN, CDR2 SYDVKM. CDR3 protein: CASQTSGSNEQFF. For the CDR3, the DNA is TGTGCCAGCCAGACTAGCGGGAGTAATGAGCAGTTCTTC. Full variable domain (outside the CDR3, taken from reference TRBV28 and TRBJ2-1): DVKVTQSSRYLVKRTGEKVFLECVQDMDHENMFWYRQDPGLGLRLIYFSYDVKMKEKGDIPEGYSVSREKKERFSLILESASTNQTSMYLCASQTSGSNEQFFGPGTRLTVL.

V is TRBV7-2 and J is TRBJ1-5; TRBD1 matches at 9 bases. The CDR3 is 15 residues long. Germline CDR1 reads SGHTA; CDR2 reads FQGNSA. The V gene end was trimmed by 5 bases and the J gene end by 1 base; junction bases not matched to a gene: 3. The CDR3 loop reads CASSPTGGSNQPQHF. In DNA form, the CDR3 reads TGTGCCAGCAGCCCGACAGGGGGGAGCAATCAGCCCCAGCATTTT. The entire variable domain, with the rest obtained from reference TRBV7-2 and TRBJ1-5, is as follows: GAGVSQSPSNKVTEKGKDVELRCDPISGHTALYWYRQSLGQGLEFLIYFQGNSAPDKSGLPSDRFSAERTGGSVSTLTIQRTQQEDSAVYLCASSPTGGSNQPQHFGDGTRLSIL.

Comment on this clone: The identical CDR3 is also encoded by other nucleotide sequences in the sample. This chain connects TRBV5-1 to TRBJ1-5; unclear D gene. CDR3 length: 15 amino acids. Germline CDR1 reads SGHRS; CDR2 reads YFSETQ. Trimming cost V 0 bases and J 3 bases, with 10 bases left between them. The CDR3 region is CASSLAGQVNQPQHF. CDR3 DNA sequence: TGCGCCAGCAGCTTGGCGGGTCAGGTCAATCAGCCCCAGCATTTT.

Remarks on this clone: In the same sample, other DNA sequences code for this CDR3. The J gene is TRBJ2-1, the V gene TRBV11-2; D not certain. With 1 base removed from V and 0 bases from J, the gap between germline ends came to 4 bases. Germline values: CDR1 SGHAT, CDR2 FQNNGV. The CDR3 covers 14 residues. CDR3 in DNA: TGTGCCAGCAGCTTAGGGACCTCCTACAATGAGCAGTTCTTC. This codes for CASSLGTSYNEQFF.

As to this clone: At the DNA level, this CDR3 is encoded by other sequences in the same sample as well. The chain combines TRBV7-2 with TRBJ1-2; D remains unclear. V was trimmed by 1 base and J by 6 bases, leaving 9 bases between them. From germline, CDR1 is SGHTA and CDR2 FQGNSA. This CDR3 contains 13 residues. CDR3 nucleotides: TGTGCCAGCAGCTTAGTGGCAGGCGATGGCTACACCTTC. This gives the protein CASSLVAGDGYTF.

The rearrangement uses TRBV9 and TRBJ2-2; 7 positions match TRBD1. The CDR3 length is 16 residues. Germline-derived CDR1 and CDR2 are SGDLS and YYNGEE. V lost 0 bases to trimming and J lost 3 bases; unmatched junction nucleotides: 5. CDR3 DNA sequence: TGTGCCAGCAGCGTAGCAGGGGGATATGACACCGGGGAGCTGTTTTTT. This gives the protein CASSVAGGYDTGELFF.

This clone came up once. This sequence joins TRBV6-5 and TRBJ1-5; 7 positions agree with TRBD1. The CDR3 extends over 14 amino acids. The trim removed 5 bases at V and 4 bases at J, leaving 5 bases unmatched. Per the germline V gene, CDR1 is MNHEY and CDR2 is SVGAGI. The CDR3: CASSRDSLNQPQHF. DNA of the CDR3: TGTGCCAGCAGTCGGGACAGTCTTAATCAGCCCCAGCATTTT.

J is TRBJ1-2 and V is TRBV6-5; 9 nucleotides match TRBD1. The ends lost 5 bases at V and 6 bases at J; junction bases unmatched: 4. The germline CDR1 and CDR2 sequences are MNHEY and SVGAGI. The CDR3 totals 13 residues. The CDR3 loop is CASSRQGDHGYTF. DNA of the CDR3: TGTGCCAGCAGTCGACAGGGGGATCATGGCTACACCTTC.

V usage is TRBV4-2 and J usage is TRBJ1-4, with D perhaps matching TRBD1 (5 bases). The CDR3 covers 16 residues. The V gene lost 3 bases and the J gene lost 5 bases, with 16 bases spanning the gap. The germline CDR1 and CDR2 sequences are LGHNA and YNFKEQ. CDR3 nucleotide sequence: TGTGCCAGCAGCCAGGCCCCTGGGGCCTCAAATGAAAAACTGTTTTTT. Translation gives CASSQAPGASNEKLFF.

This chain joins TRBV27 and TRBJ2-5, with 9 bases matching TRBD1. V was pared by 7 bases and J by 1 base, with 4 bases of the junction left unmatched. The CDR3 totals 14 residues. Germline V CDR1 and CDR2: MNHEY, SMNVEV (reference sequence). CDR3 nucleotide sequence: TGTGCCAGCAAGAGGGACAGGGTCCAAGAGACCCAGTACTTC. It translates to CASKRDRVQETQYF.